Below, 8 T cell receptor beta chains from the same sample are listed, as sequenced in a study of blood T cell repertoires in COVID-19. Some clones are missing from TCRdb's copy, which holds only in-frame ones; the method was immunoSEQ multiplex PCR. The table records around 220,000 clones, 87% of them present only once. Sequencing used peripheral blood. The receptor set was obtained from a man in his forties or fifties with active or convalescent COVID-19.

V usage is TRBV21-1 and J usage is TRBJ2-7; the DNA was not compared with TRBD1, the D call given in the table. TRBV21-1 is assigned pseudogene status. CDR3 size: 13 residues. The CDR3 region has the DNA TGTGCCAGCAGCAAGAGGGGGCCCTACGAGCAGTACTTC. Translation gives CASSKRGPYEQYF.

This chain connects TRBV6-5 to TRBJ1-1, with TRBD1 matching over 8 bases. Germline V gene sequence: CDR1 MNHEY, CDR2 SVGAGI. This CDR3 has 14 amino acids. V was clipped by 4 bases and J by 2 bases; unmatched bases: 3. As DNA, the CDR3 is TGTGCCAGCAGTTCGACAGGGGCCAACACTGAAGCTTTCTTT. Residues: CASSSTGANTEAFF.

The V and J genes are TRBV30 and TRBJ1-1; 8 positions match TRBD1. V was clipped by 7 bases and J by 5 bases; unmatched bases: 6. The CDR3 consists of 12 residues. Per germline, CDR1 GTSNPN and CDR2 SVGIG (reference sequence). Written as DNA, the CDR3 is TGTGCCTCTAATACAGGGGGTACTGAAGCTTTCTTT. Residues: CASNTGGTEAFF.

To note about this clone: The identical CDR3 is also encoded by other nucleotide sequences in the sample. This chain links TRBV6-5 with TRBJ1-1; D may be TRBD1 (5 bases). The germline V gene has CDR1 MNHEY and CDR2 SVGAGI. This CDR3 comprises 15 residues. V was cut by 6 bases and J by 0 bases, with 14 bases left in between. The CDR3 loop is CASRSQGLLNTEAFF. In DNA form, the CDR3 reads TGTGCCAGCAGATCGCAGGGTTTGTTGAACACTGAAGCTTTCTTT.

Concerning this clone itself: A junction boundary mismatches the germline segment, possibly from a read error. The chain uses TRBV6-4 and TRBJ2-3, with D possibly matching TRBD1 (5 bases). The CDR3 runs to 19 residues. The germline V gene encodes CDR1 MRHNA and CDR2 SNTAGT. CDR3: CASSNSGRTSPSSTDTQYF. Written as DNA, the CDR3 is TGTGCCAGCAGTAACTCTGGACGGACATCTCCTTCTAGCACAGATACGCAGTATTTT.

The rearrangement links TRBV25-1 to TRBJ1-4, with a weak D call TRBD1 (6 bases). CDR3 length: 15 amino acids. V lost 4 bases and J 8 bases, leaving 17 bases between the germline ends. Per the germline V gene, CDR1 is MGHDK and CDR2 is SYGVNS. The CDR3 nucleotides are TGTGCCAGCAGTGCGCGGGGGGCGGGAGAAGAAAAACTGTTTTTT. Protein sequence: CASSARGAGEEKLFF.

The rearrangement links TRBV19 to TRBJ1-5, with D tentatively TRBD1 (6 bases). Trimming left V 4 bases short and J 6 bases short, with 10 bases between. CDR1 and CDR2 (germline): LNHDA, SQIVND (reference sequence). This CDR3 is 13 amino acids long. CDR3 DNA sequence: TGTGCCAGTAGTAATCGGGGGGCTCAGCCCCAGCATTTT. This translates into CASSNRGAQPQHF. Looking up the rest from reference TRBV19 and TRBJ1-5 gives the full variable domain: DGGITQSPKYLFRKEGQNVTLSCEQNLNHDAMYWYRQDPGQGLRLIYYSQIVNDFQKGDIAEGYSVSREKKESFPLTVTSAQKNPTAFYLCASSNRGAQPQHFGDGTRLSIL.

This chain links TRBV2 with TRBJ2-3; the match to TRBD2 covers 10 bases. After removal of 1 base from V and 3 bases from J, the junction contained 1 base not matched to a gene. This CDR3 is built from 15 residues. Germline V gives CDR1 SNHLY, CDR2 FYNNEI. Here the CDR3 DNA reads TGTGCCAGCAGTGAAGAACTAGCGGGGACAGATACGCAGTATTTT. It is translated as CASSEELAGTDTQYF.